The rows below give T cell receptor beta chains drawn from one sample of a study of PD-L1 blockade in urothelial cancer. The assay was immunoSEQ multiplex PCR, and TCRdb's table has in-frame clones only and misses some. The sample holds some 67,000 clones, 70% to 90% seen once. The sample was PBMCs, taken around atezolizumab (anti-PD-L1) treatment. The source of these receptors is a man aged 55-75 years with urothelial cancer. Both conserved end residues are part of each CDR3. The order of the fields is D gene, V gene, J gene, clone size, CDR3 protein, CDR3 DNA. D genes are given only for firm matches. The size field is filled for only some rows; it gives once, few, many or a size class.

d_call: .; v_call: TRBV30; j_call: TRBJ1-2; clone_size: .; cdr3_aa: CAWGPRGYGYTF; cdr3_nt: TGTGCCTGGGGTCCCCGAGGTTATGGCTACACCTTC
d_call: TRBD2; v_call: TRBV18; j_call: TRBJ2-1; clone_size: .; cdr3_aa: CASSPTSGGANEQFF; cdr3_nt: TGTGCCAGCTCACCCACTAGCGGGGGGGCCAATGAGCAGTTCTTC
d_call: TRBD2; v_call: TRBV7-3; j_call: TRBJ2-7; clone_size: .; cdr3_aa: CASSRTLAGNAYEQYF; cdr3_nt: TGTGCCAGCAGCCGGACCCTAGCGGGAAACGCCTACGAGCAGTACTTC
d_call: .; v_call: TRBV19; j_call: TRBJ1-2; clone_size: .; cdr3_aa: CASSEGGSNYGYTF; cdr3_nt: TGTGCCAGTTCTGAGGGTGGTTCTAACTATGGCTACACCTTC
d_call: .; v_call: TRBV10-3; j_call: TRBJ1-2; clone_size: .; cdr3_aa: CASEDSGREGYGYTF; cdr3_nt: TGTGCCAGCGAGGACAGCGGCAGGGAAGGGTATGGCTACACCTTC
d_call: TRBD2; v_call: TRBV7-3; j_call: TRBJ2-5; clone_size: .; cdr3_aa: CASSPNGRVGQETQYF; cdr3_nt: TGTGCCAGCAGCCCAAACGGGAGGGTCGGACAAGAGACCCAGTACTTC
d_call: .; v_call: TRBV6-1; j_call: TRBJ2-7; clone_size: .; cdr3_aa: CASSLVSYEQYF; cdr3_nt: TGTGCCAGCAGTCTCGTCTCCTACGAGCAGTACTTC
d_call: TRBD2; v_call: TRBV10-1; j_call: TRBJ2-1; clone_size: .; cdr3_aa: CASSESSGGKGEQFF; cdr3_nt: TGCGCCAGCAGTGAGTCTAGCGGGGGGAAAGGTGAGCAGTTCTTC
d_call: TRBD1; v_call: TRBV19; j_call: TRBJ1-1; clone_size: .; cdr3_aa: CATNRGQLNTEAFF; cdr3_nt: TGTGCCACCAACAGGGGACAGTTGAACACTGAAGCTTTCTTT
d_call: .; v_call: TRBV4-1; j_call: TRBJ2-7; clone_size: .; cdr3_aa: CASSQDFNEQYF; cdr3_nt: TGCGCCAGCAGCCAAGATTTCAACGAGCAGTACTTC
d_call: TRBD1; v_call: TRBV28; j_call: TRBJ2-7; clone_size: .; cdr3_aa: CASRETGGAFYEQYF; cdr3_nt: TGTGCCAGCAGAGAGACAGGGGGCGCCTTCTACGAGCAGTACTTC
d_call: TRBD1; v_call: TRBV5-4; j_call: TRBJ2-5; clone_size: .; cdr3_aa: CASRGQGMTQETQYF; cdr3_nt: TGTGCCAGCAGGGGACAGGGAATGACTCAAGAGACCCAGTACTTC
d_call: TRBD2; v_call: TRBV5-1; j_call: TRBJ2-3; clone_size: .; cdr3_aa: CASSSLAGGPTGGDTQYF; cdr3_nt: TGCGCCAGCAGCTCCCTAGCGGGGGGTCCAACGGGGGGAGATACGCAGTATTTT
d_call: .; v_call: TRBV5-1; j_call: TRBJ2-3; clone_size: once; cdr3_aa: CASSLGTTSTDTQYF; cdr3_nt: TGCGCCAGCAGCTTGGGGACTACTAGCACAGATACGCAGTATTTT
d_call: TRBD2; v_call: TRBV5-4; j_call: TRBJ2-2; clone_size: .; cdr3_aa: CASSFSNRGVGELFF; cdr3_nt: TGTGCCAGCAGCTTCTCGAATCGGGGGGTTGGGGAGCTGTTTTTT
d_call: TRBD1; v_call: TRBV11-2; j_call: TRBJ2-2; clone_size: .; cdr3_aa: CASSLRTPRGSGELFF; cdr3_nt: TGTGCCAGCAGCTTAAGGACTCCCAGGGGGTCCGGGGAGCTGTTTTTT
d_call: TRBD1; v_call: TRBV7-8; j_call: TRBJ2-7; clone_size: .; cdr3_aa: CASSLPAGGSEQYF; cdr3_nt: TGTGCCAGCAGCTTACCGGCAGGGGGAAGCGAGCAGTACTTC
d_call: TRBD1; v_call: TRBV28; j_call: TRBJ2-7; clone_size: once; cdr3_aa: CASKTGGGYEQYF; cdr3_nt: TGTGCCAGCAAGACAGGGGGCGGGTACGAGCAGTACTTC
d_call: TRBD1; v_call: TRBV13; j_call: TRBJ2-7; clone_size: .; cdr3_aa: CASSYRDRTDTQYF; cdr3_nt: TGTGCCAGCAGTTACCGGGACAGGACAGATACGCAGTACTTC
d_call: .; v_call: TRBV19; j_call: TRBJ1-1; clone_size: .; cdr3_aa: CASSIQGLSTEAFF; cdr3_nt: TGTGCCAGTAGTATACAGGGGCTGTCCACTGAAGCTTTCTTT
d_call: .; v_call: TRBV4-3; j_call: TRBJ2-3; clone_size: .; cdr3_aa: CASSQTTGDTQYF; cdr3_nt: TGCGCCAGCAGCCAAACGACGGGAGATACGCAGTATTTT
d_call: TRBD2; v_call: TRBV5-4; j_call: TRBJ2-1; clone_size: once; cdr3_aa: CASSLAQRTSGYNEQFF; cdr3_nt: TGTGCCAGCAGCTTGGCCCAGAGGACTAGCGGTTACAATGAGCAGTTCTTC
d_call: TRBD1; v_call: TRBV10-3; j_call: TRBJ1-2; clone_size: .; cdr3_aa: CATGGMVLNYGYTF; cdr3_nt: TGTGCCACAGGGGGTATGGTGCTTAACTATGGCTACACCTTC
d_call: TRBD1; v_call: TRBV4-1; j_call: TRBJ1-3; clone_size: .; cdr3_aa: CASSQGSGRTGGERNTIYF; cdr3_nt: TGCGCCAGCAGCCAAGGTTCGGGCAGGACAGGGGGCGAAAGGAACACCATATATTTT
d_call: TRBD1; v_call: TRBV30; j_call: TRBJ1-3; clone_size: .; cdr3_aa: CAWSSDAGGGGNTIYF; cdr3_nt: TGTGCCTGGAGTTCCGACGCAGGGGGCGGTGGAAACACCATATATTTT
d_call: .; v_call: TRBV7-6; j_call: TRBJ1-1; clone_size: .; cdr3_aa: CASSPTQGLRAEAFF; cdr3_nt: TGTGCCAGCAGCCCAACTCAGGGTTTAAGGGCTGAAGCTTTCTTT
d_call: TRBD2; v_call: TRBV9; j_call: TRBJ2-1; clone_size: .; cdr3_aa: CASSVGSGGFYSSYNEQFF; cdr3_nt: TGTGCCAGCAGCGTAGGGTCGGGAGGATTCTATAGCTCCTACAATGAGCAGTTCTTC
d_call: .; v_call: TRBV6-1; j_call: TRBJ1-2; clone_size: .; cdr3_aa: CASSEIGLLTYGYTF; cdr3_nt: TGTGCCAGCAGTGAAATCGGTTTATTAACGTATGGCTACACCTTC
d_call: TRBD1; v_call: TRBV18; j_call: TRBJ1-1; clone_size: .; cdr3_aa: CASSPQGDTEAFF; cdr3_nt: TGTGCCAGCTCCCCGCAGGGGGACACTGAAGCTTTCTTT
d_call: .; v_call: TRBV12-5; j_call: TRBJ1-2; clone_size: .; cdr3_aa: CASEGGLNYGYTF; cdr3_nt: TGTGCTAGTGAGGGAGGTCTTAACTATGGCTACACCTTC
d_call: .; v_call: TRBV14; j_call: TRBJ1-1; clone_size: .; cdr3_aa: CASRPGGSENTEAFF; cdr3_nt: TGTGCCAGCAGACCGGGGGGTTCGGAGAACACTGAAGCTTTCTTT
d_call: .; v_call: TRBV6-6; j_call: TRBJ1-4; clone_size: .; cdr3_aa: CASSYGRSGEKLFF; cdr3_nt: TGTGCCAGCAGTTATGGGCGGAGCGGTGAAAAACTGTTTTTT
d_call: .; v_call: TRBV2; j_call: TRBJ1-4; clone_size: .; cdr3_aa: CASSDHRGGEKLFF; cdr3_nt: TGTGCCAGCAGTGATCACAGAGGGGGTGAAAAACTGTTTTTT
d_call: .; v_call: TRBV19; j_call: TRBJ1-1; clone_size: few; cdr3_aa: CASSDPPQGNTEAFF; cdr3_nt: TGTGCCAGTAGTGACCCTCCACAGGGGAACACTGAAGCTTTCTTT
d_call: .; v_call: TRBV19; j_call: TRBJ1-2; clone_size: .; cdr3_aa: CASSIDRQNYGYTF; cdr3_nt: TGTGCCAGTAGTATAGACCGACAGAACTATGGCTACACCTTC
d_call: TRBD1; v_call: TRBV19; j_call: TRBJ1-6; clone_size: .; cdr3_aa: CASSPDRVSYNSPLHF; cdr3_nt: TGTGCCAGTAGTCCGGACAGGGTGTCCTATAATTCACCCCTCCACTTT
d_call: .; v_call: TRBV30; j_call: TRBJ1-2; clone_size: .; cdr3_aa: CAWSPPPGRAYYGYTF; cdr3_nt: TGTGCCTGGAGCCCACCTCCAGGGAGGGCGTACTATGGCTACACCTTC
d_call: .; v_call: TRBV4-1; j_call: TRBJ1-3; clone_size: .; cdr3_aa: CASSQLPRKTGNTIYF; cdr3_nt: TGCGCCAGCAGCCAACTACCCAGGAAAACTGGAAACACCATATATTTT
d_call: .; v_call: TRBV30; j_call: TRBJ2-7; clone_size: .; cdr3_aa: CAWIFGGTSSNEQYF; cdr3_nt: TGTGCCTGGATTTTCGGGGGAACGTCCTCCAACGAGCAGTACTTC
d_call: TRBD2; v_call: TRBV10-3; j_call: TRBJ2-7; clone_size: .; cdr3_aa: CAIRGEGSSYEQYF; cdr3_nt: TGTGCCATCCGCGGGGAGGGGTCCTCCTACGAGCAGTACTTC
d_call: TRBD2; v_call: TRBV4-3; j_call: TRBJ2-1; clone_size: .; cdr3_aa: CASSQESGGNNEQFF; cdr3_nt: TGCGCCAGCAGCCAAGAATCGGGGGGGAACAATGAGCAGTTCTTC
d_call: .; v_call: TRBV2; j_call: TRBJ2-5; clone_size: .; cdr3_aa: CASSERWSYQETQYF; cdr3_nt: TGTGCCAGCAGTGAGCGATGGTCGTACCAAGAGACCCAGTACTTC
d_call: TRBD1; v_call: TRBV6-1; j_call: TRBJ2-1; clone_size: .; cdr3_aa: CASSLRTGEYEQFF; cdr3_nt: TGTGCCAGCAGTTTACGGACAGGGGAGTATGAGCAGTTCTTC
d_call: TRBD2; v_call: TRBV10-1; j_call: TRBJ2-3; clone_size: .; cdr3_aa: CASSETVLAGGLDYTQYF; cdr3_nt: TGCGCCAGCAGTGAGACAGTCCTAGCGGGGGGCCTGGATTATACGCAGTATTTT
d_call: .; v_call: TRBV21-1; j_call: TRBJ2-5; clone_size: .; cdr3_aa: CASSSGAMGDQYF; cdr3_nt: TGTGCCAGCAGCAGCGGGGCAATGGGGGACCAGTACTTC
d_call: .; v_call: TRBV6-5; j_call: TRBJ1-2; clone_size: .; cdr3_aa: CASSLNEGSGYGYTF; cdr3_nt: TGTGCCAGCAGTTTAAATGAGGGCTCTGGCTATGGCTACACCTTC